Listed here are 32 T cell receptor beta chains from one sample, sequenced in a study of glioma-infiltrating T cells. Using RNA template, CDR3s of TCR alpha and beta were amplified with iRepertoire arm-PCR. TCRdb reanalysed the multiplex PCR reads using MiXCR and keeps one entry per CDR3 protein. Of about 99,000 distinct CDR3 sequences in the sample, approximately 28% were seen once. The sequenced sample consisted of glioma tissue, nonneoplastic brain tissue, or PBMCs (not recorded which). Receptors originate from a human donor with low-grade glioma or glioblastoma, undergoing nonglioma brain surgery, or in good health (not recorded which).

In regard to this clonotype: Since a much larger clone is just one base distant, this may be a read error. The chain has TRBV7-2 and TRBJ2-3; D is undetermined. V was shortened by 9 bases and J by 6 bases, with 13 bases between the two germline ends. The CDR3 spans 12 residues. Germline lookup yields CDR1 SGHTA and CDR2 FQGNSA. CDR3 amino acids: CASTPDVDTQYF. The CDR3, as DNA: TGTGCCAGTACCCCCGACGTGGATACGCAGTATTTT. Full variable domain (outside the CDR3, taken from reference TRBV7-2 and TRBJ2-3): GAGVSQSPSNKVTEKGKDVELRCDPISGHTALYWYRQSLGQGLEFLIYFQGNSAPDKSGLPSDRFSAERTGGSVSTLTIQRTQQEDSAVYLCASTPDVDTQYFGPGTRLTVL.

This clonotype was observed many times. This chain links TRBV18 with TRBJ1-1; 8 bases map to TRBD1. Germline CDR1 KGHSH, CDR2 LQKENI. This CDR3 comprises 16 residues. V lost 0 bases, J lost 4 bases, and 7 bases stayed unmatched. The CDR3 spells CASSPPWTGTGTEAFF. The CDR3 DNA follows: TGTGCCAGCTCACCACCGTGGACAGGGACTGGCACTGAAGCTTTCTTT.

This clonotype was detected a few times. Its ends do not fully match the called genes, so a read error is possible. DNA for the CDR3: TGCGCCAGCAGCCTGCGTTCGACTTCAGAGGGTCAGCCCCAGCAGTTT. Translation: CASSLRSTSEGQPQQF. The chain has TRBV4-1 and TRBJ1-5; no firm D call. Germline V gene lookup returns CDR1 MGHRA and CDR2 YSYEKL. The CDR3 is 16 amino acids.

A word on this clonotype: With a much larger clone just one base away, this may be a read error. The rearrangement uses TRBV12-3 or TRBV12-4 and TRBJ2-7, with D perhaps assigned TRBD1 or TRBD2 (5 bases each). The ends were cut back, 4 bases at V and 2 bases at J, with 9 bases in the middle. The CDR3 totals 13 residues. CDR3: CASSWDRTYEQYF. The CDR3 coding sequence is TGTGCCAGCAGTTGGGACCGAACCTACGAGCAGTACTTC.

This clonotype was detected many times. This chain joins TRBV19 and TRBJ2-7, with TRBD1 matching over 7 bases. Germline V gene sequence: CDR1 LNHDA, CDR2 SQIVND (reference sequence). The CDR3 sequence is 13 residues long. Trimming removed 7 bases from V and 3 bases from J; junction bases left unmatched: 6. The CDR3 is CASTVGQNYEQYF. The DNA for the CDR3 is TGTGCCAGTACCGTGGGACAGAACTACGAGCAGTACTTC.

This clonotype was counted only a few times. The V gene is TRBV2, the J gene TRBJ1-4; the D is unclear. The germline CDR1 and CDR2 sequences are SNHLY and FYNNEI. The CDR3 is 12 residues long. V gave up 2 bases and J gave up 11 bases, with 9 bases separating them. The CDR3 is CASSELGRKLFF. In nucleotides, the CDR3 is TGTGCCAGCAGTGAATTGGGGAGGAAACTGTTTTTT.

The chain has TRBV12-3 or TRBV12-4 and TRBJ2-7; D is tentatively TRBD1 or TRBD2 (5 bases each). The ends were cut back, 8 bases at V and 3 bases at J, with 11 bases in the middle. This CDR3 comprises 12 residues. CDR3 sequence: CASGGRHYEQYF. The CDR3 nucleotides read TGTGCCAGCGGGGGACGGCACTACGAGCAGTACTTC.

Comments on this clonotype: This may be a read error: a much more frequent sequence differs by one nucleotide. The chain is built from TRBV4-2 and TRBJ2-3; D is perhaps TRBD2 (5 bases). The CDR3 is 16 amino acids. The V gene's germline CDR1 is LGHNA and CDR2 YNFKEQ. CDR3 in DNA: TGTGCCAGCAGCCGGACTCAGGACGCAAGCACAGATAGGCAGTATTTT. Protein sequence: CASSRTQDASTDRQYF.

This clonotype occurred many times. The gene calls are TRBV6-1 and TRBJ1-1; 7 bases fit TRBD1. Per germline, CDR1 MNHNS and CDR2 SASEGT. There are 15 residues in the CDR3. The J segment lost 6 bases and the V segment lost 5 bases, leaving 12 bases of the junction unmatched. For the CDR3, the DNA is TGTGCCAGCAGTCTTGCACAGGGGAAGGGTGCTGAAGCTTTCTTT. As protein: CASSLAQGKGAEAFF.

This clonotype appeared many times. The chain has TRBV20-1 and TRBJ2-1, with 10 positions matching TRBD2. V dropped 5 bases and J dropped 8; count of bases not matched to a gene: 18. Germline V lookup: CDR1 DFQATT, CDR2 SNEGSKA (reference sequence). The CDR3 spans 17 residues. CDR3 DNA sequence: TGCAGTGCTCACCCAAGCCTCGAGCGGGGGGGCTCCCATGAGCAGTTCTTC. Translated: CSAHPSLERGGSHEQFF.

V usage is TRBV29-1 and J usage is TRBJ2-5, with 10 nucleotides matching TRBD2. Germline CDR1 reads SQVTM; CDR2 reads ANQGSEA. This CDR3 is 17 amino acids long. V trimming: 4 bases; J trimming: 5 bases; junction bases outside the gene matches: 16. The CDR3 sequence: CSVASWGQRGGVETQYF. The CDR3 DNA reads as TGCAGCGTTGCAAGTTGGGGCCAGCGGGGGGGCGTGGAGACCCAGTACTTC.

This clonotype was seen repeatedly, ten times or more. The J gene is TRBJ2-3, the V gene TRBV6-6; D call uncertain. V was shortened by 0 bases and J by 6 bases, with 7 bases between the two germline ends. Germline V lookup: CDR1 MNHNY, CDR2 SVGAGI (reference sequence). CDR3 size: 13 residues. The DNA for the CDR3 is TGTGCCAGCAGTTACTCGGGAAGGGATACGCAGTATTTT. Protein product: CASSYSGRDTQYF.

Concerning this clonotype: It may be a read error: a sequence one base away is much more abundant. The chain is built from TRBV24-1 and TRBJ1-5, with unresolved D. Germline V gene sequence: CDR1 KGHDR, CDR2 SFDVKD. CDR3 length: 14 residues. DNA of the CDR3: TGTGCCATCAGTGGACCCGGGAGCAATCAGCCCCAGCATTTT. Its translation: CAISGPGSNQPQHF.

The chain uses TRBV25-1 and TRBJ2-7; D might be TRBD1 (6 bases). Germline CDR1 reads MGHDK; CDR2 reads SYGVNS. Trimming removed 3 bases from V and 0 bases from J, with 12 bases in between. The CDR3 has 15 residues. CDR3 amino acids: CASSDGGLSSYEQYF. The CDR3 coding sequence is TGTGCCAGCAGTGATGGGGGCCTTAGCTCCTACGAGCAGTACTTC.

This clonotype showed up just a few times. The CDR3 region has the DNA TGTGCCAGCAGCTCGAAGCTAGGGGCCCAAGAGACCCAGTACTTC. Translation: CASSSKLGAQETQYF. The chain couples TRBV5-4 to TRBJ2-5, with D maybe TRBD1 (5 bases). V was clipped by 3 bases and J by 1 base, with 13 bases between them. Germline V gene sequence: CDR1 SGHNT, CDR2 YYREEE (reference sequence). This CDR3 contains 15 residues.

This clonotype was seen repeatedly, ten times or more. The chain employs TRBV10-3 and TRBJ1-1, with D perhaps matching TRBD1 (6 bases). Germline assignment: CDR1 ENHRY and CDR2 SYGVKD. This CDR3 has 13 residues. With 6 bases removed from V and 2 bases from J, the gap between germline ends came to 10 bases. The CDR3 region is CAISGQINTEAFF. The CDR3 DNA reads TGTGCCATCAGCGGACAGATTAACACTGAAGCTTTCTTT.

This clonotype was detected ten times or more. The chain couples TRBV4-3 to TRBJ1-4; 8 positions match TRBD1. Germline V lookup: CDR1 LGHNA, CDR2 YSLEER. CDR3 size: 14 residues. Trimming removed 5 bases from V and 8 bases from J; junction bases left unmatched: 7. CDR3 in amino acids: CASSATGEGEKLFF. DNA of the CDR3: TGCGCCAGCAGCGCGACAGGGGAAGGGGAAAAACTGTTTTTT.

The count of this clonotype is one. The chain links TRBV12-3 or TRBV12-4 to TRBJ1-3; no definite D call. CDR3 length equals 14 residues. V gave up 7 bases and J gave up 0 bases, with 10 bases separating them. The CDR3 region has the DNA TGTGCCAGCACCCCGTTGGGCTCTGGAAACACCATATATTTT. This encodes CASTPLGSGNTIYF.

This clonotype was counted ten times or more. The chain links TRBV27 to TRBJ2-3; 11 nucleotides align to TRBD2. From germline, CDR1 is MNHEY and CDR2 SMNVEV (reference sequence). This CDR3 contains 17 residues. Trimming took 4 bases from V and 7 from J; bases not matched to a gene: 13. The CDR3 nucleotides read TGTGCCAGCAGTTCCCACGCGGGTAGCGGGGGGGCTTATACGCAGTATTTT. This gives the protein CASSSHAGSGGAYTQYF.

This clonotype occurred many times. This rearrangement joins TRBV6-1 to TRBJ2-7; D call uncertain. This CDR3 spans 15 amino acids. Germline V lookup: CDR1 MNHNS, CDR2 SASEGT. Trimming shortened V by 5 bases and J by 4 bases, and 18 bases separated the two germline ends. CDR3 bases: TGTGCCAGCAGTTCCCGACGCTTAGATCGGTACGAGCAGTACTTC. Protein sequence: CASSSRRLDRYEQYF.

On this clonotype itself: Germline and junction disagree at one end, which may indicate a read error. This chain links TRBV3-1 with TRBJ2-7; 9 bases match TRBD1. CDR3 length: 12 residues. The germline V gene has CDR1 LGHDT and CDR2 YNNKEL (reference sequence). In DNA form, the CDR3 reads TGTGCCAGCAGCCAAGGTCCTCGACAGGGGGTATTC. Amino acids: CASSQGPRQGVF.

V is TRBV5-4 and J is TRBJ2-1, with D hard to call. This CDR3 is built from 16 residues. CDR1 and CDR2 from the germline V gene are SGHNT and YYREEE (reference sequence). The V gene lost 4 bases and the J gene lost 1 base, with 15 bases spanning the gap. The CDR3 coding sequence is TGTGCCAGCAGCCCCGAGGTATGGGGTTCCTACAATGAGCAGTTCTTC. Translated: CASSPEVWGSYNEQFF. Combining the CDR3 with reference TRBV5-4 and TRBJ2-1 gives the whole variable domain ETGVTQSPTHLIKTRGQQVTLRCSSQSGHNTVSWYQQALGQGPQFIFQYYREEENGRGNFPPRFSGLQFPNYSSELNVNALELDDSALYLCASSPEVWGSYNEQFFGPGTRLTVL.

Regarding this clonotype: Relative to the germline gene, one junction end is altered; a read error may explain this. The chain has TRBV10-2 and TRBJ2-3; 7 bases are a match to TRBD2. Germline V gene data show CDR1 as WSHSY and CDR2 as SAAADI. This CDR3 comprises 13 residues. CDR3 region: CASGDRYTDTQYF. Written as DNA, the CDR3 is TGTGCCAGCGGGGACCGGTACACAGATACGCAGTATTTT.

To note about this clonotype: One end of the junction varies from germline; a read error may be responsible. The rearrangement links TRBV3-1 to TRBJ2-1; 8 bases line up with TRBD2. The CDR3 has 14 amino acids. Germline V gene sequence: CDR1 LGHDT, CDR2 YNNKEL (reference sequence). CDR3 DNA sequence: TGTGCCAGCAGTCGAGAGGGGGAGCGGGGGTCTCAGGCCTTC. This translates into CASSREGERGSQAF.

This clonotype was picked up many times. V usage is TRBV29-1 and J usage is TRBJ2-3; no firm D call. CDR1 SQVTM and CDR2 ANQGSEA come from the germline V gene. The CDR3 is made up of 11 amino acids. The V end was cut by 3 bases, the J end by 4 bases, with 5 bases between. CDR3 DNA: TGCAGCGTTGAGCTGGCAGATACGCAGTATTTT. Its protein is CSVELADTQYF.

V gene TRBV5-5 combines with J gene TRBJ1-1, with a weak D call TRBD1 (5 bases). The CDR3 totals 15 residues. Germline assignment: CDR1 SGHKS and CDR2 YYEKEE (reference sequence). V lost 3 bases to trimming and J lost 4 bases, with 16 bases between them. In DNA, the CDR3 is TGTGCCAGCAGCTGGGGACGGGGTCGAGGCACTGAAGCTTTCTTT. Protein product: CASSWGRGRGTEAFF.

This clonotype was seen a handful of times. The V and J genes are TRBV4-3 and TRBJ1-2; D uncertain. V lost 0 bases, J lost 6 bases, and 11 bases lay in between. CDR1 and CDR2 (germline): LGHNA, YSLEER. The CDR3 runs to 14 residues. The CDR3 spells CASSQDIPLDGYTF. CDR3 coding DNA: TGCGCCAGCAGCCAAGATATTCCCCTGGATGGCTACACCTTC.

This clonotype was seen ten or more times. The DNA is omitted, as the CDR3 cannot be located on it reliably, and the CDR3 follows TCRdb's listing. The CDR3 loop reads CSAFGSVDEAFF. This chain connects TRBV20-1 to TRBJ1-1. With termini counted, the CDR3 has 12 amino acids. Germline loops: CDR1 DFQATT, CDR2 SNEGSKA (reference sequence).

V and J are TRBV12-3 or TRBV12-4 and TRBJ1-1; D might be TRBD1 (6 bases). The CDR3 is 14 residues long. V was shortened by 9 bases and J by 4 bases, with 18 bases between the two germline ends. CDR3 in amino acids: CASSTQGRGTEAFF. The CDR3 nucleotides are TGTGCCAGTAGCACTCAGGGGCGAGGCACTGAAGCTTTCTTT.

The V gene is TRBV7-3, the J gene TRBJ2-3; 11 bases agree with TRBD2. Germline CDR1 and CDR2: SGHTA and FQGTGA. The junction had 2 bases not matched to a gene; V was cut back by 4 bases and J by 2 bases. This CDR3 comprises 15 residues. CDR3 DNA sequence: TGTGCCAGCAGCTCTAGCGGGGGGCCCACAGATACGCAGTATTTT. Translation gives CASSSSGGPTDTQYF.

This clonotype has at least ten counts. This chain joins TRBV28 and TRBJ1-2; tentative D call: TRBD1 (6 bases). CDR1 and CDR2 from the germline V gene are MDHEN and SYDVKM. V lost 5 bases to trimming and J lost 8 bases, with 15 bases between them. The CDR3 is 13 amino acids. CDR3 DNA: TGTGCCAGCAGTCTCTCAGGGGCACTCGGCTACACCTTC. Translating it yields CASSLSGALGYTF.

This clonotype has a handful of counts. This chain connects TRBV6-6 to TRBJ2-6; D not resolved. The germline V gene encodes CDR1 MNHNY and CDR2 SVGAGI (reference sequence). CDR3 length: 17 amino acids. Trimming took off 2 bases at V and 0 bases at J, with 11 bases between the two ends. Here the CDR3 reads CASSYRVFSSGANVLTF. The CDR3 DNA is TGTGCCAGCAGTTACCGCGTATTTAGCTCTGGGGCCAACGTCCTGACTTTC.